The 10 T cell receptor beta chains in this list originate from one sample, sequenced in a study of neurological immune-mediated disorders. A single record per CDR3 protein comes from TCRdb applying MiXCR to the 5' RACE reads. Of about 46,000 distinct CDR3 sequences listed, about 2% were seen once; the top ten hold 2% to 2.5%. Specimen: PBMCs. The receptors shown here come from a woman in her 40s with multiple sclerosis.

This clonotype was counted ten times or more. The rearrangement links TRBV5-1 to TRBJ1-1; the D is unclear. Deletions cut 4 bases from V and 0 bases from J, with 7 bases between. The germline V gene has CDR1 SGHRS and CDR2 YFSETQ. This CDR3 region has 13 residues. The CDR3 bases are TGCGCCAGCAGCCCCTACCTGAACACTGAAGCTTTCTTT. As protein: CASSPYLNTEAFF.

This clonotype was counted ten times or more. This sequence joins TRBV25-1 and TRBJ1-1; TRBD1 might be the D (5 bases). The germline CDR1 and CDR2 sequences are MGHDK and SYGVNS. The CDR3 consists of 12 residues. V lost 4 bases, J lost 6 bases, and 9 bases lay in between. CDR3 nucleotides: TGTGCCAGCAGTGCCCAGGGCCCTGAAGCTTTCTTT. It specifies CASSAQGPEAFF. The complete variable domain, with remaining parts taken from reference TRBV25-1 and TRBJ1-1, reads EADIYQTPRYLVIGTGKKITLECSQTMGHDKMYWYQQDPGMELHLIHYSYGVNSTEKGDLSSESTVSRIRTEHFPLTLESARPSHTSQYLCASSAQGPEAFFGQGTRLTVV.

This clonotype was detected many times. V usage is TRBV6-6 and J usage is TRBJ2-1, with no clear D. This CDR3 has 13 residues. CDR1 is MNHNY, CDR2 SVGAGI, per germline (reference sequence). V was clipped by 6 bases and J by 4 bases, with 10 bases between them. CDR3 bases: TGTGCCAGCAGGGCCCCGGAATACAATGAGCAGTTCTTC. Translating gives CASRAPEYNEQFF.

This clonotype was seen many times. J is TRBJ1-1 and V is TRBV4-2; 9 positions match TRBD1. Germline trimming cut 6 bases from V and 5 bases from J; bases unmatched to any gene: 10. Per the germline V gene, CDR1 is LGHNA and CDR2 is YNFKEQ. The CDR3 runs to 15 residues. The chain's CDR3 is CASRRNRGQWTEAFF. CDR3 bases: TGTGCCAGCAGACGTAACAGGGGGCAATGGACTGAAGCTTTCTTT.

This clonotype was counted many times. The chain carries TRBV10-3 and TRBJ2-7, with 9 positions matching TRBD1. V gave up 8 bases and J gave up 1 base; unmatched junction bases: 9. This CDR3 region has 15 residues. The germline CDR1 and CDR2 sequences are ENHRY and SYGVKD. This CDR3 is CAIRPSDRGSYEQYF. DNA of the CDR3: TGTGCCATCCGGCCCTCGGACAGGGGTTCCTACGAGCAGTACTTC.

This clonotype was recorded at least ten times. This sequence joins TRBV20-1 and TRBJ1-2, with D possibly TRBD1 on 6 matching bases. Trimming cost V 6 bases and J 2 bases, with 13 bases left between them. CDR1 is DFQATT and CDR2 is SNEGSKA in the germline V gene (reference sequence). This CDR3 has 13 residues. CDR3 loop: CSASGGGNYGYTF. The CDR3 coding sequence is TGCAGTGCGTCCGGGGGCGGGAACTATGGCTACACCTTC.

This clonotype has ten or more counts. The chain recombines TRBV18 with TRBJ1-2, with D hard to call. Per the germline V gene, CDR1 is KGHSH and CDR2 is LQKENI. There are 14 residues in the CDR3. Trimming stripped 1 base from V and 6 bases from J, with 12 bases between. This CDR3 is CASSPRILIHGYTF. The CDR3 bases are TGTGCCAGCTCACCACGAATCTTAATCCATGGCTACACCTTC.

In its sample, this clonotype was seen many times. This rearrangement joins TRBV20-1 to TRBJ2-1, with 12 bases that match TRBD2. This CDR3 comprises 16 residues. With 7 bases clipped from V and 3 bases from J, the junction kept 10 bases outside the gene matches. CDR1 and CDR2 (germline): DFQATT, SNEGSKA (reference sequence). The CDR3 loop reads CSVASGGASSYNEQFF. In DNA, the CDR3 is TGCAGTGTGGCTAGCGGGGGGGCCTCGAGCTACAATGAGCAGTTCTTC.

This clonotype was picked up many times. The chain uses TRBV15 and TRBJ2-2; D call uncertain. In germline, CDR1 is LNHNV, CDR2 YYDKDF (reference sequence). The CDR3 sequence is 14 residues long. Trimming pared 7 bases from V and 1 base from J, leaving 10 bases between. The CDR3 sequence is CATIPTVNTGELFF. The CDR3 DNA follows: TGTGCCACCATTCCGACGGTGAACACCGGGGAGCTGTTTTTT. The full variable domain, its missing parts supplied by reference TRBV15 and TRBJ2-2, is DAMVIQNPRYQVTQFGKPVTLSCSQTLNHNVMYWYQQKSSQAPKLLFHYYDKDFNNEADTPDNFQSRRPNTSFCFLDIRSPGLGDTAMYLCATIPTVNTGELFFGEGSRLTVL.

This clonotype occurred many times. V is TRBV5-1 and J is TRBJ2-3; 9 nucleotides align to TRBD2. Per germline, CDR1 SGHRS and CDR2 YFSETQ. After removal of 5 bases from V and 7 bases from J, the junction contained 8 bases not matched to a gene. This CDR3 region has 14 residues. CDR3 DNA: TGCGCCAGCAGTCCTAGCGGGGCGGGATATACGCAGTATTTT. Amino acids: CASSPSGAGYTQYF.